Below are 28 T cell receptor beta chains sequenced from a single sample in a study of blood T cell repertoires in COVID-19. Method: immunoSEQ multiplex PCR; TCRdb's copy keeps in-frame clones and lacks some. The profile covers about 49,000 clones, with less than 90% appearing a single time and about 1.6% taken by the ten largest. Sequencing was performed on peripheral blood. Receptor source: a man aged 45-65 years with acute or convalescent COVID-19.

The chain uses TRBV11-3 and TRBJ2-1; TRBD2 matches 12 bases. The V gene's germline CDR1 is SGHNT and CDR2 YENEEA. The CDR3 totals 16 residues. V was clipped by 3 bases and J by 8 bases; unmatched bases: 8. The CDR3 region has the DNA TGTGCCAGCAGCTTCCGGACTAGCGGGACGCTCGATGAGCAGTTCTTC. Amino acid sequence: CASSFRTSGTLDEQFF.

The chain joins TRBV7-8 to TRBJ1-6; 9 positions match TRBD1. V trimming: 4 bases; J trimming: 6 bases; junction bases outside the gene matches: 7. The CDR3 runs to 16 residues. The germline CDR1 and CDR2 sequences are SGHVS and FQNEAQ. CDR3 bases: TGTGCCAGCAGCTCGCTTGCGGGACAGGGTAATTCACCCCTCCACTTT. Translated: CASSSLAGQGNSPLHF.

V usage is TRBV11-2 and J usage is TRBJ2-7; 8 nucleotides agree with TRBD2. V trimming: 1 base; J trimming: 3 bases; junction bases outside the gene matches: 14. Germline assignment: CDR1 SGHAT and CDR2 FQNNGV. CDR3 size: 18 residues. The CDR3 sequence is CASSLGPPGGGRLYEQYF. The CDR3 nucleotides are TGTGCCAGCAGCTTAGGGCCCCCCGGCGGCGGGAGGCTCTACGAGCAGTACTTC. Combining the CDR3 with reference TRBV11-2 and TRBJ2-7 gives the whole variable domain EAGVAQSPRYKIIEKRQSVAFWCNPISGHATLYWYQQILGQGPKLLIQFQNNGVVDDSQLPKDRFSAERLKGVDSTLKIQPAKLEDSAVYLCASSLGPPGGGRLYEQYFGPGTRLTVT.

The chain combines TRBV27 with TRBJ2-1; 10 bases fit TRBD2. With 4 bases clipped from V and 7 bases from J, the junction kept 7 bases outside the gene matches. Per germline, CDR1 MNHEY and CDR2 SMNVEV (reference sequence). CDR3 length: 15 residues. For the CDR3, the DNA is TGTGCCAGCAGTTCCCTAGCGGGAGAGGTAAATGAGCAGTTCTTC. Its translation: CASSSLAGEVNEQFF.

V and J are TRBV7-2 and TRBJ1-5; 9 positions match TRBD1. V lost 1 base to trimming and J lost 4 bases; unmatched junction nucleotides: 2. The CDR3 contains 15 residues. Germline lookup yields CDR1 SGHTA and CDR2 FQGNSA. This CDR3 is CASSLGDRANQPQHF. CDR3 bases: TGTGCCAGCAGCTTAGGGGACAGGGCGAATCAGCCCCAGCATTTT.

Remarks on this clone: This sample also contains other DNA sequences that code for the same CDR3. The chain recombines TRBV5-1 with TRBJ2-1; 10 nucleotides align to TRBD2. Germline lookup yields CDR1 SGHRS and CDR2 YFSETQ. CDR3 size: 15 residues. V lost 0 bases, J lost 6 bases, and 3 bases stayed unmatched. CDR3 loop: CASSLGTSGSNEQFF. The CDR3 nucleotides are TGCGCCAGCAGCTTGGGGACTAGCGGCTCCAATGAGCAGTTCTTC.

In its sample, this clone was seen a few times. This chain connects TRBV30 to TRBJ2-6, with 9 bases fitting TRBD1. The CDR3 length is 17 residues. Germline CDR1 and CDR2: GTSNPN and SVGIG (reference sequence). The junction had 9 bases not matched to a gene; V was cut back by 5 bases and J by 1 base. The CDR3 region has the DNA TGTGCCTGGCTTCGGGACAGGGTAATATCTGGGGCCAACGTCCTGACTTTC. It encodes CAWLRDRVISGANVLTF.

The chain uses TRBV10-3 and TRBJ2-2; D might be TRBD2 (5 bases). Germline assignment: CDR1 ENHRY and CDR2 SYGVKD. This CDR3 has 16 residues. Trimming stripped 0 bases from V and 4 bases from J, with 12 bases between. The CDR3 region is CAISESVGVRTGELFF. The DNA of the CDR3 is TGTGCCATCAGTGAGTCGGTGGGAGTACGCACCGGGGAGCTGTTTTTT.

Only a few counts were recorded for this clone. J is TRBJ2-7 and V is TRBV6-5, with TRBD2 as a possible D gene (6 bases). V was clipped by 4 bases and J by 6 bases, with 16 bases between them. The CDR3 is 14 amino acids. Germline CDR1 and CDR2: MNHEY and SVGAGI. CDR3 sequence reads: CASSSNGGYREQYF. CDR3 nucleotides: TGTGCCAGCAGTTCAAATGGGGGGTATCGCGAGCAGTACTTC.

The chain carries TRBV10-2 and TRBJ1-1; 7 bases are shared with TRBD1. The J segment lost 6 bases and the V segment lost 10 bases, leaving 17 bases of the junction unmatched. CDR3 length: 15 amino acids. The germline V gene encodes CDR1 WSHSY and CDR2 SAAADI. The CDR3 DNA sequence: TGCGCCACCCTCCCCGGGCAACAGGGGTTCGCTGAAGCTTTCTTT. It specifies CATLPGQQGFAEAFF.

Relative to its sample, this clone is medium-sized. The chain couples TRBV30 to TRBJ2-5; no definite D call. Germline CDR1 and CDR2: GTSNPN and SVGIG (reference sequence). Trimming stripped 2 bases from V and 5 bases from J, with 12 bases between. This CDR3 region has 13 residues. The CDR3 here is CAWSPPSAETQYF. CDR3 nucleotides: TGTGCCTGGAGTCCCCCTAGTGCGGAGACCCAGTACTTC.

The chain uses TRBV9 and TRBJ2-7; 11 bases agree with TRBD2. CDR3 length: 15 amino acids. Germline V lookup: CDR1 SGDLS, CDR2 YYNGEE. Trimming removed 0 bases from V and 3 bases from J; junction bases left unmatched: 2. DNA of the CDR3: TGTGCCAGCAGCGTAGGACTAGCGGGGATCTACGAGCAGTACTTC. Protein: CASSVGLAGIYEQYF. The variable domain in full, with the rest retrieved from reference TRBV9 and TRBJ2-7, is DSGVTQTPKHLITATGQRVTLRCSPRSGDLSVYWYQQSLDQGLQFLIQYYNGEERAKGNILERFSAQQFPDLHSELNLSSLELGDSALYFCASSVGLAGIYEQYFGPGTRLTVT.

This clone came up once. The chain uses TRBV11-2 and TRBJ1-2, with 12 nucleotides matching TRBD1. Germline V gene sequence: CDR1 SGHAT, CDR2 FQNNGV. CDR3 length equals 19 residues. Trimming cost V 5 bases and J 4 bases; bases outside gene matches: 17. The CDR3 DNA is TGTGCCAGCAGCCTTGTATTTCCGGGACAGGGGGCCAAGCCCTATGGCTACACCTTC. It is translated as CASSLVFPGQGAKPYGYTF.

The chain is built from TRBV3-1 (or the pseudogene TRBV3-2) and TRBJ2-2; TRBD1 might be the D (6 bases). Trimming removed 4 bases from V and 4 bases from J, with 19 bases in between. The CDR3 loop spans 17 amino acids. Germline V gene sequence: CDR1 LGHDT, CDR2 YNNKEL (reference sequence). CDR3 loop: CASSPQPRTVSTGELFF. The CDR3 nucleotides read TGTGCCAGCAGCCCACAACCAAGGACAGTCTCCACCGGGGAGCTGTTTTTT.

This clone was seen a few times. This chain links TRBV7-6 with TRBJ2-3, with 8 bases identical to TRBD2. In germline, CDR1 is SGHVS, CDR2 FNYEAQ. The CDR3 has 17 residues. Trimming cost V 2 bases and J 3 bases; bases outside gene matches: 10. The CDR3 region has the DNA TGTGCCAGCAGCTTAAGGGCGGGTGCGGGGGGTACAGATACGCAGTATTTT. Translating gives CASSLRAGAGGTDTQYF. The full variable domain, in which reference TRBV7-6 and TRBJ2-3 provide the parts outside the CDR3, is GAGVSQSPRYKVTKRGQDVALRCDPISGHVSLYWYRQALGQGPEFLTYFNYEAQQDKSGLPNDRFSAERPEGSISTLTIQRTEQRDSAMYRCASSLRAGAGGTDTQYFGPGTRLTVL.

The J gene is TRBJ1-1, the V gene TRBV29-1; 8 bases map to TRBD1. Germline CDR1 is SQVTM and CDR2 is ANQGSEA. The CDR3 runs to 12 residues. Trimming took 6 bases from V and 7 from J; bases not matched to a gene: 7. In nucleotides, the CDR3 is TGCAGCGTCGCCACAGGGGGAAGTGAAGCTTTCTTT. Translated: CSVATGGSEAFF.

This clone was seen more than once but under ten times. CDR3 sequence reads: CASSQDQGQLNEKLFF. Here the CDR3 DNA reads TGCGCCAGCAGCCAAGATCAGGGGCAGTTGAATGAAAAACTGTTTTTT. This chain joins TRBV4-3 and TRBJ1-4; the D gene is possibly TRBD1 (6 bases). The CDR3 is 16 residues long. CDR1 LGHNA and CDR2 YSLEER come from the germline V gene. V dropped 0 bases and J dropped 5 bases, with 13 bases sitting between them.

The CDR3 DNA follows: TGTGCCAGCAGTACAGGAAGGCGATCCTACGAGCAGTACTTC. Protein sequence: CASSTGRRSYEQYF. V usage is TRBV2 and J usage is TRBJ2-7, with a tentative D call TRBD1 (5 bases). Germline V gene lookup returns CDR1 SNHLY and CDR2 FYNNEI. This CDR3 spans 14 amino acids. V dropped 5 bases and J dropped 1 base, with 12 bases sitting between them.

The rearrangement links TRBV7-2 to TRBJ1-2; 7 nucleotides agree with TRBD1. The CDR3 consists of 14 residues. Germline V gives CDR1 SGHTA, CDR2 FQGNSA. With 2 bases clipped from V and 4 bases from J, the junction kept 4 bases outside the gene matches. The CDR3 spells CASSLQAGGYGYTF. For the CDR3, the DNA is TGTGCCAGCAGCTTACAAGCAGGGGGCTATGGCTACACCTTC.

The chain recombines TRBV6-2 or TRBV6-3 with TRBJ2-3; possible D gene TRBD2, 5 bases. CDR1 is MNHEY and CDR2 is SVGEGT in the germline V gene. V was trimmed by 4 bases and J by 4 bases, leaving 12 bases between them. The CDR3 loop spans 14 amino acids. The CDR3 loop reads CASSLSGSADTQYF. In nucleotides, the CDR3 is TGTGCCAGCAGTTTGAGTGGGAGTGCAGATACGCAGTATTTT.

The chain is built from TRBV30 and TRBJ1-2; no firm D call. This CDR3 is built from 13 residues. Germline CDR1 reads GTSNPN; CDR2 reads SVGIG (reference sequence). V lost 0 bases to trimming and J lost 4 bases, with 9 bases between them. CDR3 coding DNA: TGTGCCTGGAGTGTCGCGGTGGCCTATGGCTACACCTTC. It yields the protein CAWSVAVAYGYTF.

This clone showed up just once. CDR3 in DNA: TGTGCCAGCAGTCCCCAGGGACTAGCGGATTACGAGCAGTACTTC. Translation gives CASSPQGLADYEQYF. The V call is TRBV6-5, the J call TRBJ2-7, with TRBD2 matching 11 bases. The CDR3 covers 15 residues. CDR1 is MNHEY and CDR2 is SVGAGI in the germline V gene. Losses at the gene ends were 5 bases for V and 4 bases for J; bases not matched to a gene: 7.

The chain is built from TRBV7-2 and TRBJ1-5, with D possibly TRBD1 on 5 matching bases. The germline V gene encodes CDR1 SGHTA and CDR2 FQGNSA. The CDR3 length is 15 residues. Trimming removed 2 bases at V and 10 bases at J, with 18 bases between. The CDR3 here is CASSLNYDSLVPQHF. The DNA for the CDR3 is TGTGCCAGCAGCTTAAATTACGACAGCCTCGTACCCCAGCATTTT.

The chain uses TRBV20-1 and TRBJ1-2; 7 positions match TRBD1. The CDR3 loop spans 11 amino acids. Germline V gene data show CDR1 as DFQATT and CDR2 as SNEGSKA (reference sequence). CDR3 protein: CSHDRAYGYTF. As DNA, the CDR3 is TGCAGCCATGACAGGGCCTATGGCTACACCTTC.

This clone has a handful of counts. V is TRBV6-5 and J is TRBJ1-2, with a possible D match to TRBD1 (5 bases). There are 15 residues in the CDR3. V was cut by 3 bases and J by 4 bases, with 15 bases left in between. Germline loops: CDR1 MNHEY, CDR2 SVGAGI. CDR3 protein: CASSYFTGSAYGYTF. Here the CDR3 DNA reads TGTGCCAGCAGTTATTTTACAGGTTCGGCCTATGGCTACACCTTC.

This sequence joins TRBV7-9 and TRBJ2-7; 7 positions agree with TRBD2. CDR3 length equals 15 residues. Germline lookup yields CDR1 SEHNR and CDR2 FQNEAQ (reference sequence). Trimming took 1 base from V and 2 from J; bases not matched to a gene: 5. The DNA of the CDR3 is TGTGCCAGCAGCTTAGGGGAGGGACCGGCCTACGAGCAGTACTTC. Its protein product is CASSLGEGPAYEQYF. Combining the CDR3 with reference TRBV7-9 and TRBJ2-7 gives the whole variable domain DTGVSQNPRHKITKRGQNVTFRCDPISEHNRLYWYRQTLGQGPEFLTYFQNEAQLEKSRLLSDRFSAERPKGSFSTLEIQRTEQGDSAMYLCASSLGEGPAYEQYFGPGTRLTVT.

V is TRBV4-2 and J is TRBJ1-3; D not resolved. CDR3 length: 17 amino acids. V was clipped by 0 bases and J by 4 bases, with 16 bases between them. In germline, CDR1 is LGHNA, CDR2 YNFKEQ. Here the CDR3 DNA reads TGTGCCAGCAGCCAAGATCGTAAAGGTTCGACAGGAAACACCATATATTTT. Translated: CASSQDRKGSTGNTIYF.

The CDR3 DNA reads TGTGCCAGCTCACCAGTCGGACAGGGCGAGCAGTACTTC. Protein sequence: CASSPVGQGEQYF. This chain joins TRBV18 and TRBJ2-7; 8 bases line up with TRBD1. The CDR3 runs to 13 residues. After removal of 2 bases from V and 6 bases from J, the junction contained 3 bases not matched to a gene. Per the germline V gene, CDR1 is KGHSH and CDR2 is LQKENI.